This TCR beta chain was profiled in a study of T cell changes during pregnancy in multiple sclerosis. CDR3 size: 14 residues. J gave up 4 bases and V 5 bases, and 5 bases lay outside the gene matches. Germline CDR1 reads MNHEY; CDR2 reads SMNVEV (reference sequence). Generated by immunoSEQ multiplex PCR, the TCRdb table keeps only in-frame clones and is missing some. The table lists about 50,000 clones, about nine tenths of them singletons. The material was CD4+ T cells from peripheral blood mononuclear cells, obtained in the second trimester of pregnancy. This receptor was taken from a female donor with multiple sclerosis, enrolled in a pregnancy study. This rearrangement joins TRBV27 to TRBJ2-1, with 7 nucleotides matching TRBD2. The CDR3 loop reads CASSAGGSYNEQFF. CDR3 nucleotide sequence: TGTGCCAGCAGTGCCGGCGGGAGTTACAATGAGCAGTTCTTC.